This is a list of T cell receptor beta chains from one sample in a study of control samples from healthy donors and cancer patients. Measured with immunoSEQ multiplex PCR; TCRdb has only the in-frame clones, and not every one. The sample lists fewer than 500,000 clones, over 75% occurring once. Source material: PBMCs. The source is a man in his forties with head and neck cancer. Each CDR3 is given with its conserved first and last residue. A D gene is named only where the DNA matches it firmly. Clone size is stated in some rows and not others, as once, few, many or a class when expanded.

D gene: .; V gene: TRBV7-2; J gene: TRBJ1-4; clone size: .; CDR3 DNA: TGTGCCAGCAGCTTTGGGGGCACTAATGAAAAACTGTTTTTT; CDR3 protein: CASSFGGTNEKLFF
D gene: .; V gene: TRBV10-3; J gene: TRBJ2-5; clone size: .; CDR3 DNA: TGTGCCATCGGGGGGACCCCAGAGACCCAGTACTTC; CDR3 protein: CAIGGTPETQYF
D gene: TRBD1; V gene: TRBV9; J gene: TRBJ1-6; clone size: .; CDR3 DNA: TGTGCCAGCAGCATCGGACAGGTCGCCAATTCACCCCTCCACTTT; CDR3 protein: CASSIGQVANSPLHF
D gene: .; V gene: TRBV19; J gene: TRBJ2-1; clone size: .; CDR3 DNA: TGTGCCACCGGGGAGTCCGGCGGGTCGTTCTTC; CDR3 protein: CATGESGGSFF
D gene: TRBD1; V gene: TRBV3-1/TRBV3-2; J gene: TRBJ1-2; clone size: .; CDR3 DNA: TGTGCCAGCAGCCAATCCCTCCTTGGACAGGGGACTGGCTACACCTTC; CDR3 protein: CASSQSLLGQGTGYTF
D gene: .; V gene: TRBV11-2; J gene: TRBJ1-1; clone size: .; CDR3 DNA: TGTGCCAGCAGCTTAGAACGGTTCGAAGCAGCTTTCTTT; CDR3 protein: CASSLERFEAAFF
D gene: .; V gene: TRBV27; J gene: TRBJ2-2; clone size: .; CDR3 DNA: TGTGCCAGCAGTCCGGGACTTAGGAACACCGGGGAGCTGTTTTTT; CDR3 protein: CASSPGLRNTGELFF
D gene: .; V gene: TRBV19; J gene: TRBJ1-1; clone size: .; CDR3 DNA: TGTGCCAGTAGTACGGTTCAGGACGGGACAGCTTTCTTT; CDR3 protein: CASSTVQDGTAFF
D gene: .; V gene: TRBV5-4; J gene: TRBJ2-7; clone size: few; CDR3 DNA: TGTGCCAGCAGTGACAGTCCCTCGGACGAGCAGTACTTC; CDR3 protein: CASSDSPSDEQYF
D gene: .; V gene: TRBV6-5; J gene: TRBJ2-3; clone size: .; CDR3 DNA: TGTGCCAGCAGTTACTCGATTACCAGGGGGGCAGATACGCAGTATTTT; CDR3 protein: CASSYSITRGADTQYF
D gene: TRBD2; V gene: TRBV27; J gene: TRBJ2-1; clone size: .; CDR3 DNA: TGTGCCAGCAGTTTAAGTTTCGGGGGGAGCTCCTACAATGAGCAGTTCTTC; CDR3 protein: CASSLSFGGSSYNEQFF
D gene: TRBD1; V gene: TRBV10-3; J gene: TRBJ1-4; clone size: .; CDR3 DNA: TGTGCCATCAGTGAGGGGACAGGCCTTACTGAAAAACTGTTTTTT; CDR3 protein: CAISEGTGLTEKLFF
D gene: TRBD1; V gene: TRBV28; J gene: TRBJ1-3; clone size: .; CDR3 DNA: TGTGCCAGCACCACAGGGGGCGCCGGAAACACCATATATTTT; CDR3 protein: CASTTGGAGNTIYF
D gene: .; V gene: TRBV30; J gene: TRBJ2-7; clone size: .; CDR3 DNA: TGTGCCTGGAGTGTAGGGGGCACGGGGGACGAGCAGTACTTC; CDR3 protein: CAWSVGGTGDEQYF
D gene: TRBD1; V gene: TRBV9; J gene: TRBJ1-2; clone size: .; CDR3 DNA: TGTGCCAGCAGCGAAAGACAGGGAGGTGGCTACACCTTC; CDR3 protein: CASSERQGGGYTF
D gene: .; V gene: TRBV6-1; J gene: TRBJ1-1; clone size: .; CDR3 DNA: TGTGCCAGCAGTGAAGGAATAACGGCTAAGGGTTTCTTT; CDR3 protein: CASSEGITAKGFF
D gene: .; V gene: TRBV19; J gene: TRBJ2-5; clone size: once; CDR3 DNA: TGTGCCAGTAGTGGAAACAGTCGAGAGACCCAGTACTTC; CDR3 protein: CASSGNSRETQYF
D gene: TRBD1; V gene: TRBV30; J gene: TRBJ2-3; clone size: .; CDR3 DNA: TGTGCCTGGGACAGGGGTGGCGATACGCAGTATTTT; CDR3 protein: CAWDRGGDTQYF
D gene: TRBD2; V gene: TRBV28; J gene: TRBJ2-5; clone size: once; CDR3 DNA: TGTGCCAGCAGTCGGACTAGCGGACAAGAGACCCAGTACTTC; CDR3 protein: CASSRTSGQETQYF
D gene: TRBD1; V gene: TRBV28; J gene: TRBJ1-1; clone size: .; CDR3 DNA: TGTGCCAGCAGTACCCCCCGGACAGGGATGAACACTGAAGCTTTCTTT; CDR3 protein: CASSTPRTGMNTEAFF
D gene: .; V gene: TRBV3-1/TRBV3-2; J gene: TRBJ2-7; clone size: .; CDR3 DNA: TGTGCCAGCAGCCAAGATGGCACAGTGAGCTCCTACGAGCAGTACTTC; CDR3 protein: CASSQDGTVSSYEQYF
D gene: TRBD1; V gene: TRBV19; J gene: TRBJ2-5; clone size: once; CDR3 DNA: TGTGCCAGTAGTGCCAGGGGGTTAGGAGAGACCCAGTACTTC; CDR3 protein: CASSARGLGETQYF
D gene: TRBD1; V gene: TRBV7-3; J gene: TRBJ2-1; clone size: once; CDR3 DNA: TGTGCCAGCAGCTCCCGGACTCAGGGGGCTAATGAGCAGTTCTTC; CDR3 protein: CASSSRTQGANEQFF
D gene: TRBD1; V gene: TRBV28; J gene: TRBJ1-3; clone size: .; CDR3 DNA: TGTGCCAGCAGTTCCTTATCACCCGGGACAGGTGGAAACACCATATATTTT; CDR3 protein: CASSSLSPGTGGNTIYF
D gene: .; V gene: TRBV9; J gene: TRBJ2-3; clone size: .; CDR3 DNA: TGTGCCAGCAGCGTAGGTACTCCTACCCCCACAGATACGCAGTATTTT; CDR3 protein: CASSVGTPTPTDTQYF
D gene: TRBD1; V gene: TRBV7-2; J gene: TRBJ2-7; clone size: .; CDR3 DNA: TGTGCCAGCAGCCCCTGGGACAGGGCGCCCGAGCAGTACTTC; CDR3 protein: CASSPWDRAPEQYF
D gene: .; V gene: TRBV9; J gene: TRBJ1-3; clone size: .; CDR3 DNA: TGTGCCAGCAGCGAGCAGGGAGGCTCTGGAAACACCATATATTTT; CDR3 protein: CASSEQGGSGNTIYF
D gene: .; V gene: TRBV4-3; J gene: TRBJ2-5; clone size: .; CDR3 DNA: TGCGCCAGCAGCCAAGATCGGGGCTGGACCCAGTACTTC; CDR3 protein: CASSQDRGWTQYF
D gene: .; V gene: TRBV27; J gene: TRBJ1-5; clone size: once; CDR3 DNA: TGTGCCAGCAGTTTATCTGGACACAGGGCAGATCAGCCCCAGCATTTT; CDR3 protein: CASSLSGHRADQPQHF
D gene: .; V gene: TRBV18; J gene: TRBJ2-7; clone size: .; CDR3 DNA: TGTGCCAGCTCACTCGGGATTTCCTACGAGCAGTACTTC; CDR3 protein: CASSLGISYEQYF
D gene: TRBD1; V gene: TRBV5-1; J gene: TRBJ2-7; clone size: .; CDR3 DNA: TGCGCCAGCAGCGGGGGACAGGGCTACGAGCAGTACTTC; CDR3 protein: CASSGGQGYEQYF
D gene: TRBD1; V gene: TRBV19; J gene: TRBJ1-6; clone size: .; CDR3 DNA: TGTGCCAGTAGCGGCGGGACAGTAGCTTCACCCCTCCACTTT; CDR3 protein: CASSGGTVASPLHF